One sample yielded the 9 T cell receptor beta chains listed below, sequenced in a study of blood T cell repertoires in COVID-19. Assay used: immunoSEQ multiplex PCR; TCRdb lists only in-frame clones, some missing. Of 120,000 to 150,000 clones listed, about 86% were seen once; the top ten hold 8.6%. Specimen: peripheral blood. These receptors were obtained from a woman aged 50 to 60 with active or convalescent COVID-19.

The count of this clone is one. The rearrangement uses TRBV28 and TRBJ2-1; D perhaps matches TRBD2 (5 bases). V was cut by 4 bases and J by 0 bases, with 13 bases left in between. From germline, CDR1 is MDHEN and CDR2 SYDVKM. The CDR3 is 16 residues long. DNA of the CDR3: TGTGCCAGCAGTTCTCTAGCAGCAAGCTCCTACAATGAGCAGTTCTTC. Amino acid sequence: CASSSLAASSYNEQFF.

V is TRBV7-9 and J is TRBJ2-5, with D possibly TRBD2 on 5 matching bases. This CDR3 has 15 residues. Deletions cut 2 bases from V and 7 bases from J, with 17 bases between. The germline V gene encodes CDR1 SEHNR and CDR2 FQNEAQ (reference sequence). CDR3 in DNA: TGTGCCAGCAGCTTAATCCTTCGGACTCCCAGGACCCAGTACTTC. This encodes CASSLILRTPRTQYF.

A remark on this clone: The same CDR3 also results from other DNA sequences found in this sample. The rearrangement uses TRBV5-4 and TRBJ2-5; maybe TRBD2 (6 bases). The CDR3 length is 14 residues. V lost 3 bases and J lost 2, with 11 bases in between. Per germline, CDR1 SGHNT and CDR2 YYREEE (reference sequence). CDR3: CASSSGGSQETQYF. Here the CDR3 DNA reads TGTGCCAGCAGCTCTGGGGGGAGTCAAGAGACCCAGTACTTC.

The chain combines TRBV11-2 with TRBJ1-2, with D perhaps TRBD1 (6 bases). The germline CDR1 and CDR2 sequences are SGHAT and FQNNGV. V lost 3 bases, J lost 3 bases, and 14 bases lay in between. The CDR3 sequence is 15 residues long. CDR3 loop: CASSFGLGGHYGYTF. The CDR3 region has the DNA TGTGCCAGCAGCTTCGGGTTAGGGGGTCACTATGGCTACACCTTC.

The rearrangement links TRBV10-3 to TRBJ1-2; D might be TRBD1 (6 bases). Germline V gene sequence: CDR1 ENHRY, CDR2 SYGVKD. The CDR3 consists of 12 residues. V was cut by 3 bases and J by 6 bases, with 8 bases left in between. The CDR3, as DNA: TGTGCCATCAGTGAACAGGGACATGGCTACACCTTC. Translation gives CAISEQGHGYTF.

The CDR3 DNA sequence: TGTGCCAGCAGTCAGTTAGGAGGACAGGGAAGCTCTGGAAACACCATATATTTT. It translates to CASSQLGGQGSSGNTIYF. The gene calls are TRBV6-6 and TRBJ1-3, with 8 bases identical to TRBD1. There are 18 residues in the CDR3. Germline values: CDR1 MNHNY, CDR2 SVGAGI (reference sequence). Trimming at V came to 5 bases and at J to 0 bases, leaving 12 bases not matched to a gene.

This sequence joins TRBV5-1 and TRBJ2-7; D is possibly TRBD2 (5 bases). Trimming shortened V by 2 bases and J by 4 bases, and 13 bases separated the two germline ends. This CDR3 contains 14 residues. Germline V CDR1 and CDR2: SGHRS, YFSETQ. The CDR3 region is CASSFEPGIYEQYF. The CDR3 DNA sequence: TGCGCCAGCAGCTTTGAGCCGGGAATTTACGAGCAGTACTTC.

The chain combines TRBV18 with TRBJ2-3, with unresolved D. The CDR3 loop spans 15 amino acids. Trimming stripped 8 bases from V and 0 bases from J, with 15 bases between. CDR1 KGHSH and CDR2 LQKENI come from the germline V gene. This CDR3 is CASPPSGFSTDTQYF. The CDR3 nucleotides are TGTGCCAGCCCCCCCTCCGGGTTTAGCACAGATACGCAGTATTTT.

The V gene is TRBV24-1, the J gene TRBJ2-7; D not resolved. Trimming took off 6 bases at V and 2 bases at J, with 13 bases between the two ends. The germline V gene encodes CDR1 KGHDR and CDR2 SFDVKD. The CDR3 runs to 14 residues. The CDR3 is CATSLLSATYEQYF. CDR3 sequence (DNA): TGTGCCACCAGTTTACTGAGCGCGACCTACGAGCAGTACTTC.